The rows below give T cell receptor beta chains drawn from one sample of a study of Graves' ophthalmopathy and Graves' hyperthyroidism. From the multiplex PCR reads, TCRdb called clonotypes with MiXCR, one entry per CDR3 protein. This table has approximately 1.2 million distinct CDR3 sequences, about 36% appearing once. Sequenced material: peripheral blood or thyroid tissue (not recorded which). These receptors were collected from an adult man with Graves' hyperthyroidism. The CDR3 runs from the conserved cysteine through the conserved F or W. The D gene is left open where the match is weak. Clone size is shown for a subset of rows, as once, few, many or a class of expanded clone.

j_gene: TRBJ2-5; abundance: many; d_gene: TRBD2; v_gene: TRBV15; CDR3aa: CATSRELAGQTQYF; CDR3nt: TGTGCCACCAGCAGAGAACTAGCGGGACAGACCCAGTACTTC
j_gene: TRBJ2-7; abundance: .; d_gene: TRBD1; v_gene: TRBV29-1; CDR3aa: CSSSRQGPEQYF; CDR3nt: TGCAGTTCTTCTCGACAGGGACCCGAGCAGTACTTC
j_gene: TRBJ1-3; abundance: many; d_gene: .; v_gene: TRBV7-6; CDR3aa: CASSLAQTGFSGNTIYF; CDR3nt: TGTGCCAGCAGCTTAGCACAGACAGGCTTCTCTGGAAACACCATATATTTT
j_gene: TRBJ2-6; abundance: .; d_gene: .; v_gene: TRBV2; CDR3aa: CASTGRGSGANVLTF; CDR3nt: TGTGCCAGCACCGGACGGGGCTCTGGGGCCAACGTCCTGACTTTC
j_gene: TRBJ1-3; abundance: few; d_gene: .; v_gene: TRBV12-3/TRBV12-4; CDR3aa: CATGVFPLNTIYF; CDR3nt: TGTGCCACTGGGGTTTTCCCTTTAAACACCATATATTTT
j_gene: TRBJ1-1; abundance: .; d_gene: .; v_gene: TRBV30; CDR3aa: CAWRSGNTEAFF; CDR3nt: TGTGCCTGGAGATCGGGAAACACTGAAGCTTTCTTT
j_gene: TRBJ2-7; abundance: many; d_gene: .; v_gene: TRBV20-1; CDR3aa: CSARDHKNYEQYF; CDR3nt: TGCAGTGCTAGAGATCACAAAAACTACGAGCAGTACTTC
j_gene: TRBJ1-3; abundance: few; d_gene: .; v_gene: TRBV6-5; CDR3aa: CASSASGVITGNTIYF; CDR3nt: TGTGCCAGCAGTGCTAGCGGGGTAATAACAGGAAACACCATATATTTT
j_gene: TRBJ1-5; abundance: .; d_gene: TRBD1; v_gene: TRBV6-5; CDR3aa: CASSRDRARNSNQPQHF; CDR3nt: TGTGCCAGCAGTCGCGACAGGGCGAGGAATAGCAATCAGCCCCAGCATTTT
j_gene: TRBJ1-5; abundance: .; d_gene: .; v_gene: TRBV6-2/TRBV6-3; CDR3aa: CASSYGVPNQPQHF; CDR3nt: TGTGCCAGCAGTTACGGAGTTCCCAATCAGCCCCAGCATTTT
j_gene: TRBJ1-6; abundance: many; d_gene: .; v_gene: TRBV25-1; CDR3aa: CASRDRLDSPLHF; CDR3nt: TGTGCCAGCAGAGACAGACTCGATTCACCCCTCCACTTT
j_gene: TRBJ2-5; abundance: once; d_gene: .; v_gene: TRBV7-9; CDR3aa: CASSFLAESQYF; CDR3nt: TGTGCCAGCAGCTTTCTCGCGGAGTCCCAGTACTTC
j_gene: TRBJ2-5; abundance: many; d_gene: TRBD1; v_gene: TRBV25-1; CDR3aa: CASSEFDRVIRETQYF; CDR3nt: TGTGCCAGCAGTGAATTCGACAGGGTGATTCGGGAGACCCAGTACTTC
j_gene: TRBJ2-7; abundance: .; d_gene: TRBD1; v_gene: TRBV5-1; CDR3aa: CASNRTGGTYEQYF; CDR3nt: TGCGCCAGCAATCGGACAGGGGGCACCTACGAGCAGTACTTC
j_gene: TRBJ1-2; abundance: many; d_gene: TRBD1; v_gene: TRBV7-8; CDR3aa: CASSLERTGSHGYTF; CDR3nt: TGTGCCAGCAGCTTAGAGAGGACAGGCTCCCATGGCTACACCTTC
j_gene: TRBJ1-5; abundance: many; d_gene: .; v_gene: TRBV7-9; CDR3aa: CASSLNLEPQHF; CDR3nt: TGTGCCAGCAGCCTCAACCTTGAGCCCCAGCATTTT
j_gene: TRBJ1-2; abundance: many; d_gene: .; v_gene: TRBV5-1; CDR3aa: CASSLVSGGVLDGYTF; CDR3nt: TGCGCCAGCAGCTTGGTCTCTGGTGGGGTACTTGATGGCTACACCTTC
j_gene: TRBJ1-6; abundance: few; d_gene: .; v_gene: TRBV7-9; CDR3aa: CASSVDSVSSYNSPLHF; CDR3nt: TGTGCCAGCAGCGTAGATTCTGTAAGCTCCTATAATTCACCCCTCCACTTT
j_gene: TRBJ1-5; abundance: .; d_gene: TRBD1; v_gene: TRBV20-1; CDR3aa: CSARKTGFNQPQHF; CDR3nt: TGCAGTGCTAGAAAGACAGGGTTCAATCAGCCCCAGCATTTT
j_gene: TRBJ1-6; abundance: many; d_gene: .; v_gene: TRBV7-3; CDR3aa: CASSLAREGSPLHF; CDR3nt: TGTGCCAGCAGCTTAGCTCGGGAGGGTTCACCCCTCCACTTT
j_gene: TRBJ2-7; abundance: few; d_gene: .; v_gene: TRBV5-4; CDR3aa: CASSLRGLGSYEQYF; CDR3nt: TGTGCCAGCAGCCTCAGAGGTTTAGGCTCCTACGAGCAGTACTTC
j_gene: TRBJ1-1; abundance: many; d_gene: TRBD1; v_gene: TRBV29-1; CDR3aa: CSVIQGGAEAFF; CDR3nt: TGCAGCGTGATACAGGGGGGGGCTGAAGCTTTCTTT
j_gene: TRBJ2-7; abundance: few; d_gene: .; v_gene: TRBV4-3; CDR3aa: CASSHSRGGNYEQYF; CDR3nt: TGCGCCAGCAGCCACTCCCGGGGCGGTAACTACGAGCAGTACTTC
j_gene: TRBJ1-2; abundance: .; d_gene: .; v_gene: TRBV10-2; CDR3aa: CLSLSGYTF; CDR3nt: TGCCTTTCTCTGAGCGGCTACACCTTC
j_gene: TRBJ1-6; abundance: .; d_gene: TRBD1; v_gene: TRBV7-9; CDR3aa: CASSLPGTGSLNSPLHF; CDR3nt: TGTGCCAGCAGCTTGCCCGGGACAGGGTCCCTAAATTCACCCCTCCACTTT
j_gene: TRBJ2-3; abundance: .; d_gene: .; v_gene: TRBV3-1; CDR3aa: CASSQDYSTDTQYF; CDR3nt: TGTGCCAGCAGCCAAGATTATAGCACAGATACGCAGTATTTT
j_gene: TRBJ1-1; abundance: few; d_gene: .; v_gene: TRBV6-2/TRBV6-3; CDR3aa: CASSSGRGTEAFF; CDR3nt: TGTGCCAGCAGTTCGGGGAGAGGCACTGAAGCTTTCTTT
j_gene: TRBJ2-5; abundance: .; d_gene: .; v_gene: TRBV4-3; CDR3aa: CASSQRGRSGGGIETQYF; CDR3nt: TGCGCCAGCAGCCAAAGGGGGCGCTCGGGGGGCGGTATTGAGACCCAGTACTTC
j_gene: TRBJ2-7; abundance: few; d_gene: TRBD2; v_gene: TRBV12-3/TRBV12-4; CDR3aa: CASSHSGNSYEQYF; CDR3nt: TGTGCCAGCAGCCATAGCGGGAACTCCTACGAGCAGTACTTC
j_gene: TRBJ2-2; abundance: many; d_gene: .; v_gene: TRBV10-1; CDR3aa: CASRPGPTTGELFF; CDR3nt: TGCGCCAGCAGGCCCGGGCCTACCACCGGGGAGCTGTTTTTT
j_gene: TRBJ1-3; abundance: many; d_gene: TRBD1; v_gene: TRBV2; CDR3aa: CASRRDRGNTIYF; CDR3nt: TGTGCCAGCAGGCGGGACAGAGGAAACACCATATATTTT
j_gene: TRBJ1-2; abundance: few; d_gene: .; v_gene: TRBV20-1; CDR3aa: CSARDRRDTYGYTF; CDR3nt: TGCAGTGCTAGGGACAGACGCGATACCTATGGCTACACCTTC
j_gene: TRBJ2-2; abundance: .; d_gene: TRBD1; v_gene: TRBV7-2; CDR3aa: CASSWGTRGPGAGELFF; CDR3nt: TGTGCCAGCAGCTGGGGGACCAGGGGGCCGGGCGCCGGGGAGCTGTTTTTT
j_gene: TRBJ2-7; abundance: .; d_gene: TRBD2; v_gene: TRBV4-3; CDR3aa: CASSQDPSGPAYEQHF; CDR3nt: TGCGCCAGCAGCCAAGACCCTAGCGGACCTGCCTACGAGCAGCACTTC
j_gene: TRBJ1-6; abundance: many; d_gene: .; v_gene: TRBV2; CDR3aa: CASLSGLLGLSPLHF; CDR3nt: TGTGCCAGCCTGTCAGGGCTCCTAGGATTGTCACCCCTCCACTTT
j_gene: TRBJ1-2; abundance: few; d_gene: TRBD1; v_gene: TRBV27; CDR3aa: CASTIIPGDRRGYTF; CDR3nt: TGTGCCAGCACCATCATCCCGGGGGACAGGAGGGGCTACACCTTC
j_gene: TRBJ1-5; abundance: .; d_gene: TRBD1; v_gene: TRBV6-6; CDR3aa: CASSLSGTGFQPQHF; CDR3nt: TGTGCCAGCAGTTTATCCGGGACAGGGTTTCAGCCCCAGCATTTT
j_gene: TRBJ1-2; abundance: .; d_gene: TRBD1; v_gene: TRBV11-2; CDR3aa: CASSLKGAEGYTF; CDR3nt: TGTGCCAGCAGTTTAAAGGGGGCAGAGGGCTACACCTTC
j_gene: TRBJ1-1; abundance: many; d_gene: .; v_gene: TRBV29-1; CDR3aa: CSVRTGDMNTEAFF; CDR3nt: TGCAGCGTTAGAACGGGAGACATGAACACTGAAGCTTTCTTT
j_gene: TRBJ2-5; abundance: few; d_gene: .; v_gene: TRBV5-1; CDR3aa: CASSLAHGKETQYF; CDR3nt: TGCGCCAGCAGCTTGGCCCACGGGAAGGAGACCCAGTACTTC
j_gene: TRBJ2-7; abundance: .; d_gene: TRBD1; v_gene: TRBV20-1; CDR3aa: CSAPDRGGPYEQYF; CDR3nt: TGCAGTGCTCCCGACAGGGGAGGTCCCTACGAGCAGTACTTC